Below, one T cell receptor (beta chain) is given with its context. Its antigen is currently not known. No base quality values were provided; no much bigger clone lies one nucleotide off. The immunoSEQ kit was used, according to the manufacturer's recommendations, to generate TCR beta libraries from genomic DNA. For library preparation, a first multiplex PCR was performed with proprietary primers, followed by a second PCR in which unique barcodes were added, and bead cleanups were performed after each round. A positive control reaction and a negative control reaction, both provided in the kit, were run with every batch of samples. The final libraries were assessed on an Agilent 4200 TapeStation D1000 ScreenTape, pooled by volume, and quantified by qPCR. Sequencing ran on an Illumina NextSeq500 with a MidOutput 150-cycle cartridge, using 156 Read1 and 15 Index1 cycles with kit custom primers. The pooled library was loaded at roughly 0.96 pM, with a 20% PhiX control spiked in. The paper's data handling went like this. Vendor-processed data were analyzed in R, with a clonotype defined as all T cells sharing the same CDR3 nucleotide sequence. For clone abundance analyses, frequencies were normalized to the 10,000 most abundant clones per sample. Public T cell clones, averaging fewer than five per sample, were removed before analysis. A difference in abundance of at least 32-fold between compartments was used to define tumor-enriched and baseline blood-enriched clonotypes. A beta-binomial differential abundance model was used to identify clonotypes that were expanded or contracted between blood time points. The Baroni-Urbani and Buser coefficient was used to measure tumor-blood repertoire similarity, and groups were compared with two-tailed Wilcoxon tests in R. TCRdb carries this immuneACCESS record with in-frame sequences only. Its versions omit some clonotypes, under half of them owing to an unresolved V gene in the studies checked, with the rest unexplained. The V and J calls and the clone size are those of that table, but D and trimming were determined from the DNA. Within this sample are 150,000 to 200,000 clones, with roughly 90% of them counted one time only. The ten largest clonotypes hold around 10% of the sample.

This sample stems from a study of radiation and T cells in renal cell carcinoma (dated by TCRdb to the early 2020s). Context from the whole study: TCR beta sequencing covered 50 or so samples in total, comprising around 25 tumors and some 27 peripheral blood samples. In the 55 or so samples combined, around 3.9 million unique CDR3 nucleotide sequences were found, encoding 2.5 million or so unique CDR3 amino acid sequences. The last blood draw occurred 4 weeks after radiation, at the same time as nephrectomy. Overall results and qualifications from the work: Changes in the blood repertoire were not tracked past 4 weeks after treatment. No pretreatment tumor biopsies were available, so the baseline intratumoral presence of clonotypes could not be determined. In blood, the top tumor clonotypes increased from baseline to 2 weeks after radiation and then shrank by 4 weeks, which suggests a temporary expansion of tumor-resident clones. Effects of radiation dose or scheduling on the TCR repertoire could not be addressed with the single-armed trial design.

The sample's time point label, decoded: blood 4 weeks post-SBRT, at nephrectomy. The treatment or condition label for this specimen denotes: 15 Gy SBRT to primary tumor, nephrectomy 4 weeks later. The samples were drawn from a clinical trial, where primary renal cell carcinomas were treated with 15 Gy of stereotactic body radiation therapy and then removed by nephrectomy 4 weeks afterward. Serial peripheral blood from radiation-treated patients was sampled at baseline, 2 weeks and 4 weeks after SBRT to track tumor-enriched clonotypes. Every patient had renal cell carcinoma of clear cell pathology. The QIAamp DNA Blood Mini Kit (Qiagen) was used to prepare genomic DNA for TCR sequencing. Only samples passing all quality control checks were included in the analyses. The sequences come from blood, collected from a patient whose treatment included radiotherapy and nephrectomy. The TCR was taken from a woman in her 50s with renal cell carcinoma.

The sequenced DNA is TGTGCCAGCAGCCCTGGGGGTAGTACTGAAGCTTTCTTT. Its protein reads: CASSPGGSTEAFF. The receptor chain draws on TRBV7-3 and TRBJ1-1, and the D gene may be TRBD1, 5 bases matching. The CDR3, from cysteine to phenylalanine, totals 13 residues. The sequence is cut down to CDR3 DNA, 39 bases in frame from base 1. The germline V gene yields SGHTA for CDR1 and FQGTGA for CDR2. V and J lose 5 bases and 5 bases, and a span of 12 bases separates them.